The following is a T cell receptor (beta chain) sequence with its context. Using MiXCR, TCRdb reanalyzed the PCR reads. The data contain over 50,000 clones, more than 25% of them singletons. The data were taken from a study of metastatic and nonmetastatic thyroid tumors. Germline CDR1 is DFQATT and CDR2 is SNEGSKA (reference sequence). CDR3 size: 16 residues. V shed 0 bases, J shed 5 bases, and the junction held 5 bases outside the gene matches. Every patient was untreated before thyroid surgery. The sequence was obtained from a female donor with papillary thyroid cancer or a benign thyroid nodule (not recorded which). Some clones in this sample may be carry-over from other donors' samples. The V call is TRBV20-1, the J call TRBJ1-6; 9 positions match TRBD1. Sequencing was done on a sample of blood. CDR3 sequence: CSARDTGDRDNSPLHF. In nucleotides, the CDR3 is TGCAGTGCTAGAGATACGGGGGACAGGGATAATTCACCCCTCCACTTT.